Listed below are T cell receptor beta chains from one sample, sequenced in a study of shared clonotypes between healthy human individuals. Method: immunoSEQ multiplex PCR; TCRdb's copy keeps in-frame clones and lacks some. The sample records more than 1 million clones, approximately 80% being singletons. The sample was memory CD4+ T cells from PBMCs. These TCRs come from a young man in good health. Some clones in this sample may be carry-over from other donors' samples. Both conserved end residues are part of each CDR3. The D gene is left open where the match is weak. Clone size is given for some rows only: seen once, a few or many times, or a class if the clone is expanded.

clone_size j_call d_call v_call cdr3_nt cdr3_aa
- TRBJ2-2 TRBD2 TRBV29-1 TGCAGCGTGTCGGGACTATATCCGAACACCGGGGAGCTGTTTTTT CSVSGLYPNTGELFF
- TRBJ2-5 - TRBV5-1 TGCGCCAGCAGCTTGGATCTGGGACAAGAAGAGACCCAGTACTTC CASSLDLGQEETQYF
- TRBJ2-5 - TRBV5-1 TGCGCCAGCAGTACAGGAAGTGGGGAAGAGACCCAGTACTTC CASSTGSGEETQYF
- TRBJ2-4 - TRBV6-1 TGTGCCAGCAGTGCGGACTATGTCGGAAACATTCAGTACTTC CASSADYVGNIQYF
- TRBJ1-4 - TRBV6-5 TGTGCCAGCAGTAACCACAGGGCAGGCGATGAAAAACTGTTTTTT CASSNHRAGDEKLFF
- TRBJ2-7 - TRBV28 TGTGCCAGCAGTTTAGCCTACGAGCAGTACTTC CASSLAYEQYF
- TRBJ1-2 TRBD1 TRBV6-5 TGTGCCAGCAGTTACCGGGACAGAGGACGCTACACCTTC CASSYRDRGRYTF
- TRBJ1-5 - TRBV2 TGTGCCAGCAGGCGGGACAATCAGCCCCAGCATTTT CASRRDNQPQHF
- TRBJ1-5 TRBD1 TRBV2 TGTGCCAGCTCAGACAGGGATTATAGCAATCAGCCCCAGCATTTT CASSDRDYSNQPQHF
- TRBJ2-6 - TRBV4-3 TGCGCCAGCAGCCAATCTAGTTTCTCTGGGGCCAACGTCCTGACTTTC CASSQSSFSGANVLTF
- TRBJ2-2 - TRBV11-2 TGTGCCAGCAGCAAAGAGACCGGGGAGCTGTTTTTT CASSKETGELFF
- TRBJ2-7 - TRBV9 TGTGCCAGCAGCCCAGACGGCTCCTACGAGCAGTACTTC CASSPDGSYEQYF
- TRBJ1-1 TRBD1 TRBV6-5 TGTGCCAGCAGACCCGACAGGGGGAATACTTTCTTT CASRPDRGNTFF
- TRBJ1-4 - TRBV28 TGTGCCAGCAGTTTTAGGGGGATTGTGGAAAAACTGTTTTTT CASSFRGIVEKLFF
- TRBJ2-1 TRBD1 TRBV29-1 TGCAGCGTTAAAGACGGGACAGGGACCTACAATGAGCAGTTCTTC CSVKDGTGTYNEQFF
- TRBJ2-2 TRBD2 TRBV5-1 TGCGCCAGCAGTGACCCTAGCGGGAGCGACACCGGGGAGCTGTTTTTT CASSDPSGSDTGELFF
- TRBJ2-2 - TRBV5-1 TGCGCCAGCAGCTTGGATCCTCAACCTTCGAACACCGGGGAGCTGTTTTTT CASSLDPQPSNTGELFF
- TRBJ1-1 TRBD1 TRBV7-9 TGTGCCAGCAGCCTATCGCTTGACAGGGGCGGCACTGAAGCTTTCTTT CASSLSLDRGGTEAFF
few TRBJ1-4 - TRBV28 TGTGCCAGCAGTCCCCGCGATGAAAAACTGTTTTTT CASSPRDEKLFF
- TRBJ2-2 - TRBV19 TGTGCCAGTACAGGTCGAGCAGCCTCGAACACCGGGGAGCTGTTTTTT CASTGRAASNTGELFF
- TRBJ2-3 - TRBV20-1 TGCAGTGCTAGCGATCGAGATACGCAGTATTTT CSASDRDTQYF
- TRBJ2-3 - TRBV14 TGTGCCAGCAGCCAACGCCACTATGGGACCCTCCCTAGCACAGATACGCAGTATTTT CASSQRHYGTLPSTDTQYF
- TRBJ1-1 - TRBV6-6 TGTGCCACCAGGTGGGGTCGGGACACTGAAGCTTTCTTT CATRWGRDTEAFF
- TRBJ2-3 TRBD2 TRBV4-1 TGCGCCAGCAGCCAAGATTTTGGACTAGCCCCTGATACGCAGTATTTT CASSQDFGLAPDTQYF
- TRBJ1-4 - TRBV2 TGTGCCAGCAGCGCGGGACGGCTCAGAATTTTT CASSAGRLRIF
- TRBJ2-1 - TRBV20-1 TGCAGTGCTAGAGATTCGATTGAGCAGTTCTTC CSARDSIEQFF
- TRBJ2-7 TRBD1 TRBV10-3 TGTGCCATCAGCATGAAGCCGGGACAGGGGCCCTACGAGCAGTACTTC CAISMKPGQGPYEQYF
- TRBJ2-1 TRBD1 TRBV5-1 TGCGCCAGCAGCGATCAGACAGGGGCTGAGCAGTTCTTC CASSDQTGAEQFF
- TRBJ2-5 - TRBV5-4 TGTGCCAGCAGCGGGGGGACAGCAAGTCAAGAGACCCAGTACTTC CASSGGTASQETQYF
- TRBJ2-2 TRBD2 TRBV6-5 TGTGCCAGCACCTTACTAGGACTAGAAACCGGGGAGCTGTTTTTT CASTLLGLETGELFF
- TRBJ1-3 - TRBV6-5 TGTGCCAGCAGTTACTCAGGGCAGCCCTCTGGAAACACCATATATTTT CASSYSGQPSGNTIYF
few TRBJ1-1 - TRBV4-3 TGCGCCAGCAGCCAAGACCCCCGGGAGGGGAACACTGAAGCTTTCTTT CASSQDPREGNTEAFF
- TRBJ1-1 TRBD1 TRBV6-4 TGTGCCAGCAGTGACTCTGCAGGGGGCAGGGGTTCTGAAGCTTTCTTT CASSDSAGGRGSEAFF
- TRBJ2-7 - TRBV30 TGTGCCTGGAGTGTAGACTTCAACTACGAGCAGTACTTC CAWSVDFNYEQYF
many TRBJ2-2 - TRBV7-6 TGTGCCAGCAGCAGTCAAGTGGGGGTTGCGAACACCGGGGAGCTGTTTTTT CASSSQVGVANTGELFF
- TRBJ1-5 - TRBV5-6 TGTGCCAGCAGCTTCGGACGGAATAATCAGCCCCAGCATTTT CASSFGRNNQPQHF
- TRBJ1-6 - TRBV29-1 TGCAGCGCCGGGATGGGGGATTCACCCCTCCACTTT CSAGMGDSPLHF
- TRBJ1-5 - TRBV21-1 TGTGCCAGCAGCAAAGCGGGACTCCTAAGGGGGGCGAGGAGTCAGCCCCAGCATTTT CASSKAGLLRGARSQPQHF
- TRBJ2-2 - TRBV7-6 TGTGCCAGCAGGTGGACTTCGAACACCGGGGAGCTGTTTTTT CASRWTSNTGELFF
- TRBJ2-3 TRBD1 TRBV6-5 TGTGCCAGCAGTTACTCGGGGACAGCTAGCACAGATACGCAGTATTTT CASSYSGTASTDTQYF
- TRBJ2-7 - TRBV6-1 TGTGCCAGCACCTGGGGGACCTACGAGCAGTACTTC CASTWGTYEQYF
- TRBJ2-5 TRBD2 TRBV7-9 TGTGCCAGCAGCTTAGGACTAGCGCAAGAGACCCAGTACTTC CASSLGLAQETQYF
- TRBJ2-3 TRBD2 TRBV29-1 TGCAGCGTGACGGATGAAGGGAGGGGCACAGATACGCAGTATTTT CSVTDEGRGTDTQYF
- TRBJ2-2 TRBD2 TRBV4-1 TGCGCCAGCAGCCAACCAACTAGCGGTACGAACACCGGGGAGCTGTTTTTT CASSQPTSGTNTGELFF
once TRBJ2-3 - TRBV25-1 TGTGCCAGCAGTGAAGGAGGGGGAACGTACACAGATACGCAGTATTTT CASSEGGGTYTDTQYF
- TRBJ2-7 TRBD2 TRBV7-8 TGTGCCAGCAGCTTAGTCGGAGCGGGAGGGTACGAGCAGTACTTC CASSLVGAGGYEQYF
once TRBJ2-1 - TRBV4-3 TGCGCCAGCAGCCCGGACAGAGGGAATGAGCAGTTCTTC CASSPDRGNEQFF
few TRBJ1-5 - TRBV20-1 TGCAGTGCTAGAGCCCAGGAGCCCCAGCATTTT CSARAQEPQHF
- TRBJ2-7 - TRBV28 TGTGCCAGCAGTCCTAATAGAGGGATCGCCTACGAGCAGTACTTC CASSPNRGIAYEQYF
- TRBJ2-5 - TRBV13 TGTGCCAGCAGCTTAGGACAGGGAAGTGAGACCCAGTACTTC CASSLGQGSETQYF
- TRBJ2-1 TRBD1 TRBV7-9 TGTGCCAGCAGCTATCATATAGGGGGTACCGGGACAGCGAATTTCTTC CASSYHIGGTGTANFF
once TRBJ2-3 - TRBV5-1 TGCGCCAGCAGCATCGGGACGGGAGATACGCAGTATTTT CASSIGTGDTQYF
- TRBJ1-1 - TRBV9 TGTGCCAGCAGCGACCAGAGGGGGGGGGCTAACACTGAAGCTTTCTTT CASSDQRGGANTEAFF
few TRBJ1-1 TRBD1 TRBV2 TGTGCCAGCAGTGCTAACAGGGGCACTGAAGCTTTCTTT CASSANRGTEAFF
many TRBJ1-4 - TRBV5-4 TGTGCCAGCAGCCACACCAGGACCCCGGAAAAACTGTTTTTT CASSHTRTPEKLFF
- TRBJ1-3 - TRBV7-6 TGTGCCAGCAGCTTAGGTCTTGGGGCCAGTGGAAACACCATATATTTT CASSLGLGASGNTIYF
- TRBJ1-1 - TRBV28 TGTGCCAGCAGAGGGACGGCCTTGAACACTGAAGCTTTCTTT CASRGTALNTEAFF
few TRBJ1-1 TRBD1 TRBV30 TGTGCCTGGACACAGGGGGTTAACACTGAAGCTTTCTTT CAWTQGVNTEAFF
- TRBJ2-1 TRBD2 TRBV28 TGTGCCAGCAGTTTATGGGGACTAGCGGCATACAATGAGCAGTTCTTC CASSLWGLAAYNEQFF
few TRBJ2-1 TRBD1 TRBV11-2 TGTGCCAGCAGCGCTCACAGGGGAAATGAGCAGTTCTTC CASSAHRGNEQFF